What follows are 9 T cell receptor beta chains derived from one specimen sequenced in a study of lymphopenia after photon versus proton radiotherapy. This table comes from immunoSEQ multiplex PCR, and its TCRdb copy is limited to in-frame clones, with some not included. The data show some 170,000 clones, about nine tenths seen once. The specimen was peripheral blood, collected from a patient treated with photon-based radiotherapy. Receptors originate from a man in his fifties or sixties with gastric cancer.

The chain couples TRBV11-2 to TRBJ2-7, with D possibly being TRBD2 (5 bases). Trimming shortened V by 4 bases and J by 3 bases, and 7 bases separated the two germline ends. This CDR3 comprises 12 residues. Germline assignment: CDR1 SGHAT and CDR2 FQNNGV. The CDR3 nucleotides are TGTGCCAGCAGCTCGGGATACTACGAGCAGTACTTC. It encodes CASSSGYYEQYF.

The rearrangement links TRBV5-1 to TRBJ2-4, with TRBD1 matching over 9 bases. The germline V gene encodes CDR1 SGHRS and CDR2 YFSETQ. The trim removed 4 bases at V and 8 bases at J, leaving 10 bases unmatched. The CDR3 sequence is 15 residues long. The CDR3 bases are TGCGCCAGCAGCGGAACCGGGACAGGGATGGACATTCAGTACTTC. This sequence encodes CASSGTGTGMDIQYF. The full variable domain, in which reference TRBV5-1 and TRBJ2-4 provide the parts outside the CDR3, is KAGVTQTPRYLIKTRGQQVTLSCSPISGHRSVSWYQQTPGQGLQFLFEYFSETQRNKGNFPGRFSGRQFSNSRSEMNVSTLELGDSALYLCASSGTGTGMDIQYFGAGTRLSVL.

The sample holds a few counts of this clone. The chain has TRBV10-3 and TRBJ2-7, with D perhaps TRBD1 (6 bases). From germline, CDR1 is ENHRY and CDR2 SYGVKD. V gave up 2 bases and J gave up 2 bases, with 13 bases separating them. The CDR3 has 15 amino acids. The CDR3 spells CAISEPETGAYEQYF. The CDR3 nucleotides are TGTGCCATCAGTGAGCCGGAGACAGGAGCCTACGAGCAGTACTTC.

J is TRBJ2-7 and V is TRBV10-3; 8 bases match TRBD1. Losses at the gene ends were 3 bases for V and 4 bases for J; bases not matched to a gene: 5. CDR3 length: 14 amino acids. The germline V gene encodes CDR1 ENHRY and CDR2 SYGVKD. The CDR3 bases are TGTGCCATCAGTGATCTGGGACAGGTGTACGAGCAGTACTTC. Protein: CAISDLGQVYEQYF.

V is TRBV25-1 and J is TRBJ1-1; perhaps TRBD1 as D (6 bases). CDR1 and CDR2 (germline): MGHDK, SYGVNS. The CDR3 loop spans 16 amino acids. The V gene lost 2 bases and the J gene lost 0 bases, with 13 bases spanning the gap. DNA of the CDR3: TGTGCCAGCAGTGAACCCGGGAGGGGGGTGAACACTGAAGCTTTCTTT. Encoded protein: CASSEPGRGVNTEAFF. The full variable domain, in which reference TRBV25-1 and TRBJ1-1 provide the parts outside the CDR3, is EADIYQTPRYLVIGTGKKITLECSQTMGHDKMYWYQQDPGMELHLIHYSYGVNSTEKGDLSSESTVSRIRTEHFPLTLESARPSHTSQYLCASSEPGRGVNTEAFFGQGTRLTVV.

CDR3 in DNA: TGCGCCAGCAGCTTGTGGGGGACTACCTCCTACGAGCAGTACTTC. Translating gives CASSLWGTTSYEQYF. The J gene is TRBJ2-7, the V gene TRBV5-1; 7 bases are a match to TRBD2. The CDR3 is made up of 15 amino acids. Germline V gene data show CDR1 as SGHRS and CDR2 as YFSETQ. With 1 base clipped from V and 0 bases from J, the junction kept 4 bases outside the gene matches.

V and J are TRBV30 and TRBJ1-6, with unresolved D. Germline V gene sequence: CDR1 GTSNPN, CDR2 SVGIG (reference sequence). Trimming stripped 0 bases from V and 14 bases from J, with 8 bases between. The CDR3 has 11 residues. The CDR3 coding sequence is TGTGCCTGGAGTGTAAAGGATTCCCTCCACTTT. It specifies CAWSVKDSLHF.

The chain uses TRBV5-1 and TRBJ1-4, with 9 nucleotides matching TRBD1. V shed 0 bases, J shed 3 bases, and the junction held 6 bases outside the gene matches. Germline V gives CDR1 SGHRS, CDR2 YFSETQ. The CDR3 consists of 17 residues. CDR3 protein: CASSLAGQGSPNEKLFF. CDR3 DNA: TGCGCCAGCAGCTTGGCAGGACAGGGGAGCCCTAATGAAAAACTGTTTTTT.

The chain has TRBV4-1 and TRBJ2-3, with 14 bases matching TRBD2. The CDR3 extends over 17 amino acids. CDR1 MGHRA and CDR2 YSYEKL come from the germline V gene. Trimming removed 4 bases from V and 4 bases from J; junction bases left unmatched: 7. CDR3 sequence (DNA): TGCGCCAGCAGCCCCTGGGGGACTAGCGGGAGATCAGATACGCAGTATTTT. Amino acids: CASSPWGTSGRSDTQYF.